This TCR beta chain was sequenced in a study of regulatory T cells in long-lasting Graves disease. Through Arm-PCR of CDR3 regions and iRepertoire HTBI primers, TCR beta libraries were built. TCRdb used MiXCR to reprocess the multiplex PCR reads, holding one entry per CDR3 protein. This sample carries 350,000 to 450,000 distinct CDR3 sequences, roughly 15% of them seen once, and the ten largest clones take 7.8%. Trimming left V 5 bases short and J 7 bases short, with 20 bases between. The germline CDR1 and CDR2 sequences are MDHEN and SYDVKM. The CDR3 totals 15 residues. The time point denotes: newly diagnosed GD, antithyroid drugs for less than 3 months. Scientists built the TCR library using RNA that was extracted from PBMCs. Many counts were recorded for this clonotype. This same sample was also part of a study on T cells in Graves' hyperthyroidism and ophthalmopathy.

Sequencing used peripheral blood mononuclear cells (PBMCs), obtained at new diagnosis, from a patient treated with antithyroid drugs. This chain joins TRBV28 and TRBJ1-2, with D perhaps matching TRBD1 (6 bases). The TCR comes from a woman in her forties with Graves disease. CDR3 region: CASSTGGDPWVGYTF. CDR3 bases: TGTGCCAGCAGTACTGGGGGCGACCCTTGGGTTGGCTACACCTTC.